This T cell receptor beta chain was identified in a study of OX40 agonist ivuxolimab in advanced cancers. Study-level background: People in dose escalation had one of these cancers: hepatocellular carcinoma, melanoma, renal cell or head and neck cancer. Partial responses were recorded for three patients, including one with hepatocellular carcinoma and two with cutaneous melanoma.

CDR3 size: 11 residues. Trimming left V 3 bases short and J 6 bases short, with 6 bases between. CDR1 is SGHTA and CDR2 is FQGTGA in the germline V gene. Clones were read by immunoSEQ multiplex PCR, and TCRdb kept only the in-frame ones, dropping some. The sample lists 65,000 to 95,000 clones, almost 90% occurring once. The sequences come from CD4+ or CD8+ T cells sorted from blood, collected in a trial of the OX40 agonist ivuxolimab. This chain connects TRBV7-3 to TRBJ2-7; D is ambiguous. The TCR comes from an adult with an advanced solid tumor such as melanoma, head and neck, liver or kidney cancer. The CDR3 nucleotides read TGTGCCAGCAGCTTCTGGGGCGAGCAGTACTTC. Amino acids: CASSFWGEQYF.